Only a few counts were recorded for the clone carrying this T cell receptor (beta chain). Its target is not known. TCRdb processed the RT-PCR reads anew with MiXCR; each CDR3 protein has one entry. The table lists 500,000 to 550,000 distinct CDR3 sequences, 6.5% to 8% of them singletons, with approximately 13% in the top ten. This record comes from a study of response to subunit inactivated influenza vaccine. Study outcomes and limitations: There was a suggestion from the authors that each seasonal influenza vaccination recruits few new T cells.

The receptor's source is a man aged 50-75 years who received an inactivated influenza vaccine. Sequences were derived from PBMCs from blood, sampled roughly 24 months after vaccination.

The CDR3 region has the DNA TGCGCCAGCAGCCAAGACCCGCCGACTAGCGGCCAAGAGACCCAGTACTTC. Protein: CASSQDPPTSGQETQYF. The rearrangement uses TRBV4-3 and TRBJ2-5; 9 positions match TRBD2. Losses at the gene ends were 0 bases for V and 1 base for J; bases not matched to a gene: 6. The CDR3 spans 17 residues. Per germline, CDR1 LGHNA and CDR2 YSLEER.